This T cell receptor (beta chain) is from a study of shared clonotypes between healthy human individuals. The wider study: Each donor's CD8 memory used one plate, CD8 naive two, each CD4 subset three. Whole-study findings and limits: Naive subsets typically showed greater estimated richness than memory subsets. A reduction in generation probabilities was seen for non-shared clonotypes relative to those shared by all four donors.

V dropped 3 bases and J dropped 0 bases, with 20 bases sitting between them. The CDR3 covers 18 residues. Per germline, CDR1 MDHEN and CDR2 SYDVKM. Subsets obtained from CD4+ cells comprised CD45RA+ naive and CD45RA-negative memory cells. Notes on this clone: What it binds is not known.

Sequencing was performed with immunoSEQ multiplex PCR; in TCRdb, only in-frame clones are kept and a portion is missing. This sample has approximately 700,000 clones, with about 80% found just once. The TCR originated in a woman aged 30 to 39 in good health. This chain links TRBV28 with TRBJ1-2, with D uncertain. Input material: memory CD4+ T cells sorted from blood. Subset here: CD45RA-negative fraction. CDR3 sequence (DNA): TGTGCCAGCAGTTTCCCCCGCCCGGGTCCCACTCCTAACTATGGCTACACCTTC. Translation gives CASSFPRPGPTPNYGYTF.